The 10 T cell receptor beta chains reported below all come from one sample, sequenced in a study of CD8+CD57+ T cells in acquired aplastic anemia. Genomic DNA, serving as template, underwent TCR beta VDJ and CDR3 profiling. One entry per CDR3 protein, called by TCRdb with MiXCR from the reads. Among 250,000 to 350,000 distinct CDR3 sequences listed, approximately 57% were seen once. Source material: sorted CD4+, CD8+, or CD8+CD57+ T cells (not recorded which) from PBMCs. These receptors all come from a human donor with severe aplastic anemia or a healthy control (not recorded which).

J is TRBJ2-7 and V is TRBV5-1, with TRBD2 matching 11 bases. Germline V gene sequence: CDR1 SGHRS, CDR2 YFSETQ. This CDR3 contains 15 residues. V lost 5 bases and J lost 3; bases outside the gene matches: 7. The CDR3 sequence is CASRWTSGPFYEQYF. CDR3 coding DNA: TGCGCCAGCAGGTGGACTAGCGGGCCTTTCTACGAGCAGTACTTC. Full variable domain (rest looked up from reference TRBV5-1 and TRBJ2-7): KAGVTQTPRYLIKTRGQQVTLSCSPISGHRSVSWYQQTPGQGLQFLFEYFSETQRNKGNFPGRFSGRQFSNSRSEMNVSTLELGDSALYLCASRWTSGPFYEQYFGPGTRLTVT.

This clonotype has a handful of counts. V usage is TRBV7-9 and J usage is TRBJ2-3; 7 bases match TRBD2. Unmatched junction bases numbered 12, after V lost 1 base and J lost 8 bases. Germline assignment: CDR1 SEHNR and CDR2 FQNEAQ (reference sequence). This CDR3 contains 16 residues. For the CDR3, the DNA is TGTGCCAGCAGCTTAGGGACTAGAGGGCCGAAGGGTACGCAGTATTTT. Amino acid sequence: CASSLGTRGPKGTQYF.

The CDR3 region has the DNA TGTGCCAGCAGCTTAGGGACAGGGCTTCGTCATTCACCCCTCCACTTT. As protein: CASSLGTGLRHSPLHF. The rearrangement uses TRBV7-9 and TRBJ1-6; TRBD1 matches 8 bases. Germline V gene lookup returns CDR1 SEHNR and CDR2 FQNEAQ (reference sequence). Trimming at V came to 1 base and at J to 8 bases, leaving 7 bases not matched to a gene. This CDR3 region has 16 residues.

The chain is built from TRBV7-8 and TRBJ1-6; 10 bases are shared with TRBD1. CDR1 is SGHVS, CDR2 FQNEAQ, per germline. This CDR3 is 13 amino acids long. Unmatched junction bases numbered 4, after V lost 10 bases and J lost 7 bases. This CDR3 is CATGDRGNSPLHF. As DNA, the CDR3 is TGTGCCACCGGGGACAGGGGCAATTCACCCCTCCACTTT.

Concerning this clonotype itself: One junction end does not reproduce the germline sequence, and a read error may be involved. The chain recombines TRBV15 with TRBJ1-2, with 8 nucleotides matching TRBD1. Germline V gives CDR1 LNHNV, CDR2 YYDKDF (reference sequence). The CDR3 has 14 residues. CDR3 in DNA: TGTGCCACCAGCCGAGAGACAGGGGACTATGGCTACACCTTC. This translates into CATSRETGDYGYTF.

This clonotype was seen a handful of times. The chain combines TRBV19 with TRBJ2-7, with TRBD2 matching 11 bases. V lost 5 bases and J lost 2; bases outside the gene matches: 5. Germline CDR1 and CDR2: LNHDA and SQIVND (reference sequence). This CDR3 has 15 residues. This CDR3 is CASSGLAGDPYEQYF. As DNA, the CDR3 is TGTGCCAGTAGTGGACTAGCGGGCGATCCCTACGAGCAGTACTTC.

This chain links TRBV7-9 with TRBJ2-3; TRBD2 agrees at 7 bases. Germline CDR1 reads SEHNR; CDR2 reads FQNEAQ (reference sequence). V lost 7 bases and J lost 4; bases outside the gene matches: 8. The CDR3 totals 14 residues. The chain's CDR3 is CASTSGGDPDTQYF. In nucleotides, the CDR3 is TGTGCCAGCACATCGGGAGGAGACCCAGATACGCAGTATTTT.

Here the CDR3 DNA reads TGCGCCAGCAGTGGGGCGGGCAATCAGCCCCAGCATTTT. Its protein product is CASSGAGNQPQHF. This chain joins TRBV10-1 and TRBJ1-5; D not resolved. This CDR3 has 13 amino acids. V was shortened by 4 bases and J by 2 bases, with 6 bases between the two germline ends. CDR1 WNHNN and CDR2 SYGVQD come from the germline V gene (reference sequence).

The V gene is TRBV25-1, the J gene TRBJ2-2; the D gene could be TRBD1 or TRBD2 (5 bases each). The germline CDR1 and CDR2 sequences are MGHDK and SYGVNS. Trimming took off 4 bases at V and 0 bases at J, with 9 bases between the two ends. The CDR3 loop spans 15 amino acids. As DNA, the CDR3 is TGTGCCAGCAGTGTTGGGACGGCGAACACCGGGGAGCTGTTTTTT. Translation gives CASSVGTANTGELFF.

This clonotype was seen a few times. The J gene is TRBJ2-7, the V gene TRBV5-1; D is perhaps TRBD2 (6 bases). The germline CDR1 and CDR2 sequences are SGHRS and YFSETQ. Trimming stripped 0 bases from V and 3 bases from J, with 10 bases between. CDR3 length: 14 amino acids. This chain's CDR3 is CASSLAPGVYEQYF. The CDR3 region has the DNA TGCGCCAGCAGCTTGGCCCCGGGGGTCTACGAGCAGTACTTC.